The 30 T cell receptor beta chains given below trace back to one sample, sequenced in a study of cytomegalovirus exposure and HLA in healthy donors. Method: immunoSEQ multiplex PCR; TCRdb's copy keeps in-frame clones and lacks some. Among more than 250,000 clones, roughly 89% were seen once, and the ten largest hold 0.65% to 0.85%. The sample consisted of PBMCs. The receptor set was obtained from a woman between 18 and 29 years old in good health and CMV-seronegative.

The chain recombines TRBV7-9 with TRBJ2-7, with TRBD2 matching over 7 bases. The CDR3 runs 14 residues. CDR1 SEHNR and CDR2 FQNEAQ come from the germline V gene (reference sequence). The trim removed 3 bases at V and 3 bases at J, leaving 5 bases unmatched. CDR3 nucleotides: TGTGCCAGCAGCTTCTCTAGCGGCAACTACGAGCAGTACTTC. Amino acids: CASSFSSGNYEQYF.

CDR3 region: CATRGQGLGQPQHF. CDR3 DNA sequence: TGTGCCACCAGAGGGCAGGGATTAGGGCAGCCCCAGCATTTT. The rearrangement uses TRBV25-1 and TRBJ1-5; TRBD1 might be the D (5 bases). Per the germline V gene, CDR1 is MGHDK and CDR2 is SYGVNS. The V and J ends lost 10 bases and 7 bases respectively, with 20 bases between them. This CDR3 is built from 14 residues.

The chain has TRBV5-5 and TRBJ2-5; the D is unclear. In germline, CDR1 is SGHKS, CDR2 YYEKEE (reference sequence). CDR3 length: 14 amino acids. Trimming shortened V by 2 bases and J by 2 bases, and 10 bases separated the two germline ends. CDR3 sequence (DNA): TGTGCCAGCAGCTTCAATTGGCGGCAAGAGACCCAGTACTTC. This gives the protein CASSFNWRQETQYF.

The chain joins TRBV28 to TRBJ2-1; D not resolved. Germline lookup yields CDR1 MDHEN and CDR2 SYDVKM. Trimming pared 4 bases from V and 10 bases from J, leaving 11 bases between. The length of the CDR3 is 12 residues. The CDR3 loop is CASSSIPREQFF. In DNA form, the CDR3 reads TGTGCCAGCAGTTCAATCCCACGGGAGCAGTTCTTC.

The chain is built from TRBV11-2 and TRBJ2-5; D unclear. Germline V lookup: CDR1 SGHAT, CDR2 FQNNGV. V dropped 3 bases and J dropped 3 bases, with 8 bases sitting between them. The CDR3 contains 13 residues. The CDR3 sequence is CASSFIEKETQYF. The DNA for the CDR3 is TGTGCCAGCAGCTTCATTGAGAAAGAGACCCAGTACTTC.

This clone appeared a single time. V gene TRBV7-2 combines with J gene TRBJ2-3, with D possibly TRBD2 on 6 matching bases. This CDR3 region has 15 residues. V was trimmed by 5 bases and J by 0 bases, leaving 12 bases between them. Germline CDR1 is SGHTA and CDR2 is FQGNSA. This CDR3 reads CASSPPGSSTDTQYF. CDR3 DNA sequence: TGTGCCAGCAGCCCCCCCGGGAGCAGCACAGATACGCAGTATTTT.

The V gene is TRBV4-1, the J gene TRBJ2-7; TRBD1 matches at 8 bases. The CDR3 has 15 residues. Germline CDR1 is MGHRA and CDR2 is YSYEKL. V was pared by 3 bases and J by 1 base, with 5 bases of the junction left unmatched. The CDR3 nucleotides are TGCGCCAGCAGCCACCCGGACAGGGCTTCCTACGAGCAGTACTTC. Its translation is CASSHPDRASYEQYF.

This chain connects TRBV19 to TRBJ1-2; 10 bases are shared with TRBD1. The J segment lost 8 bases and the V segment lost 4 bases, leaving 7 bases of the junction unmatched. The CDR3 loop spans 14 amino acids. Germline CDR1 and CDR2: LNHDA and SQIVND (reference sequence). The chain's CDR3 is CASSTLTGGFGYTF. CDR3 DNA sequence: TGTGCCAGTAGTACCCTGACAGGGGGCTTCGGCTACACCTTC.

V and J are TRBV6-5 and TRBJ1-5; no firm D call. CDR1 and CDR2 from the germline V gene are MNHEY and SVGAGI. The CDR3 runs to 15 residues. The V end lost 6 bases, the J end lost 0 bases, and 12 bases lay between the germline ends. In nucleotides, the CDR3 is TGTGCCAGCAGAAATAGTTATGGTAGCAATCAGCCCCAGCATTTT. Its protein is CASRNSYGSNQPQHF.

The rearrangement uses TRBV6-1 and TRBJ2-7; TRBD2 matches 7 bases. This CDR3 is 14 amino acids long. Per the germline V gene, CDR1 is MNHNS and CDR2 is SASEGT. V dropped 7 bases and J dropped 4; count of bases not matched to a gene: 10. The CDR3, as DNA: TGTGCCAGCACTTGGGCGGGAGTAAGGTACGAGCAGTACTTC. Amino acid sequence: CASTWAGVRYEQYF.

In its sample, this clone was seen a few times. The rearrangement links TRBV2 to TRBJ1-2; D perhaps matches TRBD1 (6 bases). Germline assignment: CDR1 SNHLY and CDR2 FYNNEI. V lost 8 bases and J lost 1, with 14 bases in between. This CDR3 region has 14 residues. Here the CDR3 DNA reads TGTGCCAGCCGCTCCGGGACACATAACTATGGCTACACCTTC. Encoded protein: CASRSGTHNYGYTF.

The CDR3: CASRGQGGNYGYTF. CDR3 nucleotides: TGTGCCAGCAGGGGACAGGGAGGGAACTATGGCTACACCTTC. V usage is TRBV27 and J usage is TRBJ1-2; 9 bases match TRBD1. V shed 6 bases and J 2 bases; nucleotides not matched to a gene: 4. Germline V gene lookup returns CDR1 MNHEY and CDR2 SMNVEV (reference sequence). This CDR3 spans 14 amino acids.

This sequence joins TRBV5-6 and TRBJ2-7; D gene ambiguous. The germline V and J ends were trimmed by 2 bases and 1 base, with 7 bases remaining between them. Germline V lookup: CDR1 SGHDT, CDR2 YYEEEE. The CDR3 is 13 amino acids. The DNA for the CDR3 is TGTGCCAGCAGCTTACAGATGTCCTACGAGCAGTACTTC. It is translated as CASSLQMSYEQYF.

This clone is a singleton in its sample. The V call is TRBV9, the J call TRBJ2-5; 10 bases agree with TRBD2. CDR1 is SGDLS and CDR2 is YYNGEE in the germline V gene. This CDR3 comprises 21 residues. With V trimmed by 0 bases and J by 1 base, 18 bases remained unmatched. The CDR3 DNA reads TGTGCCAGCAGCGTAGGCCCCCGGTTAACTAGGGCTAGCGGGAGCCAAGAGACCCAGTACTTC. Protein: CASSVGPRLTRASGSQETQYF.

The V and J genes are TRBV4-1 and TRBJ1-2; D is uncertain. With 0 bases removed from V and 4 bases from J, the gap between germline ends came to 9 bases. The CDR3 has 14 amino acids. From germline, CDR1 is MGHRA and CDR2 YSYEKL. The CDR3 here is CASSQESGVYGYTF. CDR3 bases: TGCGCCAGCAGCCAAGAATCGGGAGTCTATGGCTACACCTTC.

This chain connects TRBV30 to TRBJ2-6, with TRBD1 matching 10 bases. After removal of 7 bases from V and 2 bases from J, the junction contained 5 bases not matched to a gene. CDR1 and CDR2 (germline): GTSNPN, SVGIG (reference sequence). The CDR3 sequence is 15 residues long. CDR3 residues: CAYGTGVAGANVLTF. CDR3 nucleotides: TGTGCCTACGGGACAGGGGTAGCTGGGGCCAACGTCCTGACTTTC.

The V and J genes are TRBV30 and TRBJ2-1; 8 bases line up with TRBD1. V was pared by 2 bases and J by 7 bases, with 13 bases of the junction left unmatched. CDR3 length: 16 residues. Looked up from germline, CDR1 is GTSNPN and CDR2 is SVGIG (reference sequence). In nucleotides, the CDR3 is TGTGCCTGGAGTCACCCTCCGGGACAGGTTGCTAATGAGCAGTTCTTC. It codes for CAWSHPPGQVANEQFF.

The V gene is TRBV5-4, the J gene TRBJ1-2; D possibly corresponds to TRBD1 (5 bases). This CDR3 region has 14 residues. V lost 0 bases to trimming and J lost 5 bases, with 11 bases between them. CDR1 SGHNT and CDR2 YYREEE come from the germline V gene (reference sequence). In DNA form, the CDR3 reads TGTGCCAGCAGCTTGGTTGGCGACAGATATGGCTACACCTTC. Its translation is CASSLVGDRYGYTF.

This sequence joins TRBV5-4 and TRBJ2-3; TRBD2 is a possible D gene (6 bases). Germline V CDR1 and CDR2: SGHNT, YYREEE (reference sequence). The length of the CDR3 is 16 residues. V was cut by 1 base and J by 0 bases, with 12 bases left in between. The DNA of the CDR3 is TGTGCCAGCAGCTTGAATCCGGGGACTAGCACAGATACGCAGTATTTT. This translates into CASSLNPGTSTDTQYF.

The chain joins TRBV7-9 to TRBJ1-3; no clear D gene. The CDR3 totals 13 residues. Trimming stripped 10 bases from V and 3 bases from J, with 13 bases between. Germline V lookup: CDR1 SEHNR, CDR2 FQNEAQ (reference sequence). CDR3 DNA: TGTGCCACCCGGGATCCGGTTGGAAACACCATATATTTT. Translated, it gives CATRDPVGNTIYF.

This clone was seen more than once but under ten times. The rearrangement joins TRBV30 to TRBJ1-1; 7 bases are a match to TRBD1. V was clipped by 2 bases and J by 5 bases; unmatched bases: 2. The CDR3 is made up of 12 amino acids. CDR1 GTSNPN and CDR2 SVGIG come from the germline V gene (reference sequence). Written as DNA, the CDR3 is TGTGCCTGGAGTTCACAGGGGACTGAAGCTTTCTTT. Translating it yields CAWSSQGTEAFF.

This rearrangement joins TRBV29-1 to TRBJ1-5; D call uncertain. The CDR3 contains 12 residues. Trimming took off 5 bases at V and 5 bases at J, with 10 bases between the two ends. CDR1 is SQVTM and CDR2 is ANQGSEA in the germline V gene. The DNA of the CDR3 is TGCAGCGTTTCTGTGGGCGATCAGCCCCAGCATTTT. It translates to CSVSVGDQPQHF.

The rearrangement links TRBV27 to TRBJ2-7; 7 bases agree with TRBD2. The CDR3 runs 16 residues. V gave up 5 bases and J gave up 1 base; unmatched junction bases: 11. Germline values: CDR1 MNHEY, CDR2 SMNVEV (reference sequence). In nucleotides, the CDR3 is TGTGCCAGCAGTCCCTCCAGCGGGACTCTTTCCTACGAGCAGTACTTC. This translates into CASSPSSGTLSYEQYF.

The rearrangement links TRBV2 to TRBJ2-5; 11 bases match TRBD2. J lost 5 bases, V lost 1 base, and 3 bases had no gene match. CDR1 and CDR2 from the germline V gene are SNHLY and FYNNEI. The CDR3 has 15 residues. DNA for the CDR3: TGTGCCAGCAGTGAAGGTCCTAGCGGGAGGGAGACCCAGTACTTC. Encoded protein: CASSEGPSGRETQYF.

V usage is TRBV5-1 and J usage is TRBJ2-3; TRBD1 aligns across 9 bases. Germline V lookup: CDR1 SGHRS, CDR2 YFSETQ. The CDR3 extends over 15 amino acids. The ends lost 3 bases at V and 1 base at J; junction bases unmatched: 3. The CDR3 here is CASSSRDRGTDTQYF. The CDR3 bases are TGCGCCAGCAGCTCCCGGGACAGGGGCACAGATACGCAGTATTTT.

The CDR3 here is CSVGTSGYNEQFF. In DNA form, the CDR3 reads TGCAGCGTCGGGACTAGCGGCTACAATGAGCAGTTCTTC. The rearrangement joins TRBV29-1 to TRBJ2-1; 11 nucleotides agree with TRBD2. This CDR3 contains 13 residues. V dropped 6 bases and J dropped 3; count of bases not matched to a gene: 1. CDR1 is SQVTM and CDR2 is ANQGSEA in the germline V gene.

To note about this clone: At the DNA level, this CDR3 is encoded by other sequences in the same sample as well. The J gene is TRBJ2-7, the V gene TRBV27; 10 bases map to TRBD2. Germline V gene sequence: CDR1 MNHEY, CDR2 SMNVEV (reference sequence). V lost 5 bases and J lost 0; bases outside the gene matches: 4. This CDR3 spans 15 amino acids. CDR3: CASSMTSGSSYEQYF. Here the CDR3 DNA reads TGTGCCAGCAGTATGACTAGCGGGTCCTCCTACGAGCAGTACTTC.

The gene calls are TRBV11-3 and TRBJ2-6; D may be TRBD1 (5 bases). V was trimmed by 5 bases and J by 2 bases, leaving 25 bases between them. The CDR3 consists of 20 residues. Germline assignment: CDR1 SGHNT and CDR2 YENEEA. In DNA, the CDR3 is TGTGCCAGCAGCCGCCAGGGATCTGGGGCCAACGGGCCTGGGGCCAACGTCCTGACTTTC. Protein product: CASSRQGSGANGPGANVLTF.

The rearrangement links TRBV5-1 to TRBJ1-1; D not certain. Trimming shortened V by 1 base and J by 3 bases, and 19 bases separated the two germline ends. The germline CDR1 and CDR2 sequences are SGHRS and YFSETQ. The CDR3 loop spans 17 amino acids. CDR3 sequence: CASSLKGLLEGDTEAFF. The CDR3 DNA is TGCGCCAGCAGCTTGAAGGGCTTACTTGAGGGAGACACTGAAGCTTTCTTT.

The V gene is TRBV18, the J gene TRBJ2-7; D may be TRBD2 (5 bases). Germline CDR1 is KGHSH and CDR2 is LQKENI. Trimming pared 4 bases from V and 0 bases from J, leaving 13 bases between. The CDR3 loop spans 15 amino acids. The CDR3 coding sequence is TGTGCCAGCTCACAAAATACTAGAACCTCCTACGAGCAGTACTTC. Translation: CASSQNTRTSYEQYF.